This T cell receptor (beta chain) was sequenced during a study of T cell responses to AZD1222 COVID-19 vaccine. Study-level findings and limits: The sample set comprised mostly white British donors with more females, and clonal diversity was possibly underestimated. Repertoires in all cases were sampled only once the peak T cell response had passed. Unmutated variant regions are reportedly targeted by nearly half of spike-specific TCRs. Recipients of two AZD1222 doses showed rising Spike-specific TCR breadth and depth.

With V trimmed by 5 bases and J by 1 base, 13 bases remained unmatched. The CDR3 sequence is 19 residues long. Germline-derived CDR1 and CDR2 are SNHLY and FYNNEI. On this clone: Its antigen is not known.

Profiling relied on immunoSEQ multiplex PCR, and the TCRdb table lists in-frame clones only, not all of them. The data contain more than 100,000 clones, over 75% of them singletons. Sequences were derived from peripheral blood, sampled on day 0 of AZD1222 vaccination. The sequence came from an adult in good health. V gene TRBV2 combines with J gene TRBJ2-2; TRBD1 agrees at 10 bases. The CDR3 DNA reads as TGTGCCAGCAGTACTACTTTGGGACAGGGGTACCGGAACACCGGGGAGCTGTTTTTT. Translation: CASSTTLGQGYRNTGELFF.